This TCR beta chain stems from a study of shared clonotypes between healthy human individuals. Method: immunoSEQ multiplex PCR; TCRdb's copy keeps in-frame clones and lacks some. The table lists around 550,000 clones, 90% to 97% of them singletons. This CDR3 spans 15 amino acids. The ends were cut back, 1 base at V and 0 bases at J, with 8 bases in the middle. The germline V gene has CDR1 SGHKS and CDR2 YYEKEE (reference sequence). Material: naive CD4+ T cells sorted from blood. Sample subset: CD45RA+ positively selected. The chain carries TRBV5-5 and TRBJ2-1; D remains unclear. The TCR sequence derives from a woman aged 30 to 39 in good health. This CDR3 reads CASSLLQISYNEQFF. The CDR3 region has the DNA TGTGCCAGCAGCTTGCTGCAGATCTCCTACAATGAGCAGTTCTTC.